This T cell receptor beta chain was obtained from a study of T-cell reconstitution after alpha-beta-depleted transplantation in children. Study-level points and caveats: T-cell counts and diversity at one year post-transplant came mainly from newly produced T cells. Expanded clones from the graft, numbering several hundred, reportedly supplied alpha-beta T cells about two months after transplant.

The J segment lost 5 bases and the V segment lost 5 bases, leaving 10 bases of the junction unmatched. This CDR3 comprises 16 residues. The germline gives CDR1 LNHNV, CDR2 YYDKDF (reference sequence). This clonotype was counted only a few times. Antigen specificity is unknown. Library preparation (for TCRbeta) was performed with unique molecular identifiers. TCRdb re-analysed the PCR reads in MiXCR, keeping a single row per CDR3 protein. The sample has some 300,000 distinct CDR3 sequences, just over 7.5% seen once; the top ten hold about 9.1%. This TCR was recovered from a female patient under 10 years old who had a stem cell transplant for Fanconi anemia, so the T cells may come from the graft donor. The material was peripheral blood, obtained 360 days after TCRalphabeta/CD19-depleted stem cell transplant. The V call is TRBV15, the J call TRBJ2-1; 9 nucleotides agree with TRBD1. CDR3 region: CATSRNRGRVDNEQFF. The CDR3 DNA sequence: TGTGCCACCAGCCGAAACAGGGGGCGGGTTGACAATGAGCAGTTCTTC. The variable domain in full, completed from reference TRBV15 and TRBJ2-1, reads DAMVIQNPRYQVTQFGKPVTLSCSQTLNHNVMYWYQQKSSQAPKLLFHYYDKDFNNEADTPDNFQSRRPNTSFCFLDIRSPGLGDTAMYLCATSRNRGRVDNEQFFGPGTRLTVL.